The clone carrying this T cell receptor (beta chain) was observed at least ten times. There are 11 residues in the CDR3. The V and J ends lost 7 bases and 3 bases respectively, with 9 bases between them. CDR1 and CDR2 (germline): SQVTM, ANQGSEA. The sample comes from a study of T-cell memory formation after mild COVID-19. One entry per CDR3 protein results from TCRdb running MiXCR on the 5' RACE reads. The sample records roughly 310,000 distinct CDR3 sequences, less than 20% being singletons. The sample comprised PBMCs or a T cell subset sorted from them (not recorded which). The chain uses TRBV29-1 and TRBJ2-5, with D unresolved. This TCR derives from a man between 18 and 29 years old who had mild COVID-19 (a few samples of this study predate the infection). Cell type and time point are not known. CDR3 protein: CSGNSKETQYF. The CDR3 coding sequence is TGCAGCGGGAATTCGAAAGAGACCCAGTACTTC.